Sequencing of this TCR beta chain was carried out in a study of blood T cell repertoires in COVID-19. Study overall: The study drew acute and convalescent COVID-19 samples from the United States, Italy and Spain.

Trimming took 7 bases from V and 2 from J; bases not matched to a gene: 8. The germline gives CDR1 SQVTM, CDR2 ANQGSEA. This CDR3 comprises 14 residues. Participants spanned ages roughly 18 to 95 years and resided in fewer than 30 US areas. Cohorts were based on clinical histories the participants reported. Assay used: immunoSEQ multiplex PCR; TCRdb lists only in-frame clones, some missing. The table has around 300,000 clones, roughly 87% seen once. The clonotype was recovered from a woman in her thirties or forties who had recovered from COVID-19. Sequencing used PBMCs or T cells enriched from blood (not recorded which). V gene TRBV29-1 combines with J gene TRBJ2-1; 7 positions match TRBD1. The DNA of the CDR3 is TGCAGCGGCTACAGGGGAATAGCCTACAATGAGCAGTTCTTC. Amino acids: CSGYRGIAYNEQFF.